The 20 T cell receptor beta chains listed next were all sequenced from one sample in a study of shared clonotypes between healthy human individuals (dated by TCRdb to about 2020). Library generation was performed with the immunoSEQ multiplex PCR assay. TCRdb took over this immuneACCESS table, retaining in-frame rearrangements with V and J assigned. Such tables are incomplete; in checked studies, under half of the missing clones stem from an unresolved V gene, and the remainder is unexplained. The sample table holds about 770,000 clones, of which approximately 72% were seen once. The top ten clonotypes cover under 2% of the sample. Sequencing input: memory CD4+ T cells sorted from blood. Read against the paper, the sample's cell subset or site label means: CD45RA-negative fraction. The receptor source for this set is a woman aged 25-40 years in good health.

This sequence joins TRBV28 and TRBJ2-7, with 10 bases matching TRBD2. Per the germline V gene, CDR1 is MDHEN and CDR2 is SYDVKM. Unmatched junction bases numbered 9, after V lost 6 bases and J lost 4 bases. CDR3 length equals 15 residues. This chain's CDR3 is CASRKPSGSSYEQYF. The CDR3 bases are TGTGCCAGCAGGAAACCTAGCGGGAGTAGTTACGAGCAGTACTTC. Complete variable domain (other parts from reference TRBV28 and TRBJ2-7): DVKVTQSSRYLVKRTGEKVFLECVQDMDHENMFWYRQDPGLGLRLIYFSYDVKMKEKGDIPEGYSVSREKKERFSLILESASTNQTSMYLCASRKPSGSSYEQYFGPGTRLTVT.

The J gene is TRBJ2-5, the V gene TRBV7-9; TRBD2 might be the D (5 bases). V lost 2 bases to trimming and J lost 2 bases, with 18 bases between them. In germline, CDR1 is SEHNR, CDR2 FQNEAQ (reference sequence). This CDR3 is 17 amino acids long. In DNA, the CDR3 is TGTGCCAGCAGCTTATCTCGGGGAGCCCATCGTCAAGAGACCCAGTACTTC. Translation: CASSLSRGAHRQETQYF.

The chain recombines TRBV5-5 with TRBJ1-2, with no clear D. V was clipped by 0 bases and J by 8 bases, with 11 bases between them. CDR1 and CDR2 (germline): SGHKS, YYEKEE (reference sequence). The CDR3 loop spans 13 amino acids. This CDR3 reads CASSLARLGGYTF. The CDR3 DNA reads as TGTGCCAGCAGCTTGGCCCGCCTGGGAGGCTACACCTTC.

The genes are TRBV5-1 and TRBJ1-2; 7 nucleotides match TRBD1. Germline assignment: CDR1 SGHRS and CDR2 YFSETQ. The CDR3 covers 14 residues. The J segment lost 4 bases and the V segment lost 0 bases, leaving 3 bases of the junction unmatched. The chain's CDR3 is CASSLGRDSYGYTF. For the CDR3, the DNA is TGCGCCAGCAGCTTGGGCCGGGACAGCTATGGCTACACCTTC.

The chain uses TRBV18 and TRBJ2-7; TRBD2 might be the D (5 bases). The V end lost 4 bases, the J end lost 3 bases, and 16 bases lay between the germline ends. The germline V gene encodes CDR1 KGHSH and CDR2 LQKENI. The CDR3 has 15 residues. In DNA form, the CDR3 reads TGTGCCAGCTCACTCCCTTTGCGGGCACGCTACGAGCAGTACTTC. Protein sequence: CASSLPLRARYEQYF. Full variable domain (missing parts from reference TRBV18 and TRBJ2-7): NAGVMQNPRHLVRRRGQEARLRCSPMKGHSHVYWYRQLPEEGLKFMVYLQKENIIDESGMPKERFSAEFPKEGPSILRIQQVVRGDSAAYFCASSLPLRARYEQYFGPGTRLTVT.

The rearrangement links TRBV11-2 to TRBJ2-2; D unclear. Germline V gene lookup returns CDR1 SGHAT and CDR2 FQNNGV. The CDR3 extends over 16 amino acids. V lost 2 bases to trimming and J lost 5 bases, with 15 bases between them. DNA of the CDR3: TGTGCCAGCAGCTTAATGAGCAGCTCTTTGACCGGGGAGCTGTTTTTT. Its protein product is CASSLMSSSLTGELFF.

This clone was detected only once. This chain uses TRBV18 with TRBJ2-5; D not resolved. The end of the DNA is better explained by TRBJ2-7, so the J call may be wrong. The CDR3 has 15 residues. Germline V gives CDR1 KGHSH, CDR2 LQKENI. The CDR3 DNA reads TGTGCCAGCTCACCCGGTGCCTATAGCTCCTACGAGCAGTACTTC. It specifies CASSPGAYSSYEQYF.

This clone occurred a few times. The V gene is TRBV6-5, the J gene TRBJ1-5; no firm D call. Germline V gives CDR1 MNHEY, CDR2 SVGAGI. The V end lost 5 bases, the J end lost 3 bases, and 5 bases lay between the germline ends. The CDR3 spans 12 residues. As DNA, the CDR3 is TGTGCCAGCAGTGGGAACAATCAGCCCCAGCATTTT. Protein: CASSGNNQPQHF.

This chain connects TRBV6-6 to TRBJ1-1, with D hard to call. Germline assignment: CDR1 MNHNY and CDR2 SVGAGI (reference sequence). CDR3 length: 13 amino acids. Trimming shortened V by 5 bases and J by 2 bases, and 9 bases separated the two germline ends. This chain's CDR3 is CASSSRINTEAFF. CDR3 coding DNA: TGTGCCAGCAGTAGCAGGATTAACACTGAAGCTTTCTTT.

Regarding this clone: Other DNA variants within this sample encode the same CDR3. J is TRBJ2-7 and V is TRBV5-1; 8 positions match TRBD1. V gave up 4 bases and J gave up 0 bases; unmatched junction bases: 6. The germline gives CDR1 SGHRS, CDR2 YFSETQ. This CDR3 comprises 15 residues. CDR3 in amino acids: CASSDRTGSSYEQYF. CDR3 sequence (DNA): TGCGCCAGCAGCGATCGGACAGGGAGCTCCTACGAGCAGTACTTC.

The CDR3 spells CASTPAPGARQPQHF. In DNA form, the CDR3 reads TGTGCCAGTACCCCCGCCCCGGGGGCACGTCAGCCCCAGCATTTT. This sequence joins TRBV19 and TRBJ1-5, with D maybe TRBD1 (6 bases). Trimming shortened V by 7 bases and J by 6 bases, and 19 bases separated the two germline ends. Germline CDR1 reads LNHDA; CDR2 reads SQIVND (reference sequence). This CDR3 is 15 amino acids long.

This clone has only a few counts. This chain joins TRBV6-5 and TRBJ2-7, with TRBD1 matching 7 bases. Looked up from germline, CDR1 is MNHEY and CDR2 is SVGAGI. This CDR3 region has 13 residues. V was clipped by 5 bases and J by 7 bases; unmatched bases: 8. This CDR3 is CASSGRGQGEQYF. The CDR3 coding sequence is TGTGCCAGCAGTGGAAGGGGGCAAGGTGAGCAGTACTTC.

The CDR3 DNA reads as TGTGCCAGCAGCTTAGTCAGAGGGACTCAGCCCCAGCATTTT. This translates into CASSLVRGTQPQHF. The J gene is TRBJ1-5, the V gene TRBV7-5. TRBV7-5 is reported as a pseudogene. This CDR3 has 14 residues.

The chain has TRBV7-2 and TRBJ2-7; a possible D gene is TRBD2 (6 bases). V lost 4 bases and J 6 bases, leaving 19 bases between the germline ends. Germline CDR1 and CDR2: SGHTA and FQGNSA. There are 15 residues in the CDR3. This CDR3 reads CASSSKSSTSGEQYF. The CDR3 coding sequence is TGTGCCAGCAGCTCAAAATCCTCGACTAGTGGCGAGCAGTACTTC.

The rearrangement joins TRBV2 to TRBJ1-1; no clear D. Germline loops: CDR1 SNHLY, CDR2 FYNNEI. The CDR3 totals 15 residues. Trimming took 6 bases from V and 4 from J, leaving 18 bases between them. CDR3 DNA: TGTGCCAGCAGCCCTAGGACCCGCTCCCCCACTGAAGCTTTCTTT. It translates to CASSPRTRSPTEAFF.

A word on this clone: This likely came from a read error, as a far larger clone is one base away. In the same sample, other DNA sequences code for this CDR3. The chain carries TRBV5-1 and TRBJ1-5; possible D gene TRBD1, 6 bases. CDR1 and CDR2 from the germline V gene are SGHRS and YFSETQ. V was clipped by 0 bases and J by 7 bases, with 8 bases between them. This CDR3 has 13 amino acids. The CDR3 loop is CASSLEGGQPQHF. The CDR3 DNA sequence: TGCGCCAGCAGCTTGGAAGGGGGACAGCCCCAGCATTTT.

The chain joins TRBV7-2 to TRBJ1-4, with no clear D. V was pared by 2 bases and J by 5 bases, with 12 bases between. The CDR3 spans 15 residues. Per germline, CDR1 SGHTA and CDR2 FQGNSA. This CDR3 reads CASSLMGTGNEKLFF. The CDR3 nucleotides read TGTGCCAGCAGCTTAATGGGCACTGGGAATGAAAAACTGTTTTTT.

Only a few counts were recorded for this clone. Here the CDR3 reads CASSQADSQDYGYTF. The CDR3 region has the DNA TGCGCCAGCAGCCAAGCGGACAGTCAAGACTATGGCTACACCTTC. The chain employs TRBV4-1 and TRBJ1-2, with D maybe TRBD1 (6 bases). The CDR3 has 15 residues. Germline CDR1 MGHRA, CDR2 YSYEKL. V was cut by 1 base and J by 3 bases, with 12 bases left in between.

At least ten counts were recorded for this clone. The gene calls are TRBV29-1 and TRBJ2-6, with TRBD1 matching over 8 bases. From germline, CDR1 is SQVTM and CDR2 ANQGSEA. The CDR3 totals 13 residues. V dropped 6 bases and J dropped 4; count of bases not matched to a gene: 2. CDR3 in DNA: TGCAGCGTGACAGGGGACGGGGCCAACGTCCTGACTTTC. It yields the protein CSVTGDGANVLTF.

The chain links TRBV5-1 to TRBJ1-1; D is uncertain. CDR1 and CDR2 (germline): SGHRS, YFSETQ. V was pared by 4 bases and J by 1 base, with 11 bases between. The CDR3 runs 14 residues. The chain's CDR3 is CASSQRRRNTEAFF. CDR3 DNA: TGCGCCAGCAGCCAGAGACGGAGGAACACTGAAGCTTTCTTT.